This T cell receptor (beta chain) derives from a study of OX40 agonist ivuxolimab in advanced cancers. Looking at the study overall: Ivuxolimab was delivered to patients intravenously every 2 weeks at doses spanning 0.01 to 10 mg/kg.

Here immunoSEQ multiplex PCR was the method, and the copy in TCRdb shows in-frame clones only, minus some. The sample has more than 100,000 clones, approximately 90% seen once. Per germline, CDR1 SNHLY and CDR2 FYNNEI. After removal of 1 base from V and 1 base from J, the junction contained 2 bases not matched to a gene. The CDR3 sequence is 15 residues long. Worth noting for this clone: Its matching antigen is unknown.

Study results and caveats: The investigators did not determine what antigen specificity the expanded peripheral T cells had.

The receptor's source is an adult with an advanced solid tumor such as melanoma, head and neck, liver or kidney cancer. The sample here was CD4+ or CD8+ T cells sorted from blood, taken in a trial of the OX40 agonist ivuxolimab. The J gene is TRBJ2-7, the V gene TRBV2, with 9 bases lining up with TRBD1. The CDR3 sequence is CASSEGGTGSYEQYF. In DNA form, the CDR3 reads TGTGCCAGCAGTGAAGGTGGGACAGGGTCCTACGAGCAGTACTTC.